A single sample is the source of the 21 T cell receptor beta chains below, sequenced in a study of beta chain features in type 1 diabetes. Of the isolated RNA, all was reverse transcribed, and so the sequenced material was expressed TCRB transcripts. TCRdb's copy holds only in-frame clones and misses some; the assay was immunoSEQ multiplex PCR. The table has about 250,000 clones, less than 15% seen once. Sequenced input: naive CD4+ T cells from blood. These receptor sequences come from a woman aged 40 to 50 in good health.

The chain carries TRBV29-1 and TRBJ2-3; tentatively, D is TRBD2 (5 bases). Trimming stripped 4 bases from V and 0 bases from J, with 11 bases between. Germline V gene lookup returns CDR1 SQVTM and CDR2 ANQGSEA. The CDR3 totals 14 residues. CDR3 region: CSVGRTGSTDTQYF. In DNA, the CDR3 is TGCAGCGTTGGAAGGACGGGGAGCACAGATACGCAGTATTTT.

J is TRBJ2-5 and V is TRBV5-4; D gene ambiguous. Trimming took off 0 bases at V and 1 base at J, with 10 bases between the two ends. Germline V CDR1 and CDR2: SGHNT, YYREEE (reference sequence). The length of the CDR3 is 15 residues. The CDR3 loop is CASSLDPRPQETQYF. In nucleotides, the CDR3 is TGTGCCAGCAGCTTGGACCCGCGCCCCCAAGAGACCCAGTACTTC. Drawing the rest from reference TRBV5-4 and TRBJ2-5, the complete variable domain is ETGVTQSPTHLIKTRGQQVTLRCSSQSGHNTVSWYQQALGQGPQFIFQYYREEENGRGNFPPRFSGLQFPNYSSELNVNALELDDSALYLCASSLDPRPQETQYFGPGTRLLVL.

The chain joins TRBV5-1 to TRBJ1-4; D might be TRBD1 (5 bases). Between the trimmed V and J ends, which lost 1 base and 6 bases, there was a span of 10 bases. The CDR3 extends over 14 amino acids. Germline V gene lookup returns CDR1 SGHRS and CDR2 YFSETQ. CDR3 amino acids: CASSLSAGDEKLFF. As DNA, the CDR3 is TGCGCCAGCAGCTTGTCGGCGGGGGATGAAAAACTGTTTTTT. The full variable domain, completed using reference TRBV5-1 and TRBJ1-4, is KAGVTQTPRYLIKTRGQQVTLSCSPISGHRSVSWYQQTPGQGLQFLFEYFSETQRNKGNFPGRFSGRQFSNSRSEMNVSTLELGDSALYLCASSLSAGDEKLFFGSGTQLSVL.

This clone was seen more than once but under ten times. The J gene is TRBJ2-3, the V gene TRBV18, with D uncertain. The ends were cut back, 3 bases at V and 0 bases at J, with 7 bases in the middle. Per the germline V gene, CDR1 is KGHSH and CDR2 is LQKENI. This CDR3 has 14 residues. The CDR3 DNA reads TGTGCCAGCTCACCGGCCCCGAGCACAGATACGCAGTATTTT. As protein: CASSPAPSTDTQYF.

CDR3 protein: CASSGIGGGGAGGDTQYF. In DNA form, the CDR3 reads TGTGCCAGCAGCGGAATCGGCGGCGGGGGGGCCGGCGGCGATACGCAGTATTTT. The J gene is TRBJ2-3, the V gene TRBV5-4; 9 bases align to TRBD2. This CDR3 region has 18 residues. J lost 6 bases, V lost 4 bases, and 18 bases had no gene match. Germline loops: CDR1 SGHNT, CDR2 YYREEE (reference sequence).

This clone was picked up a small number of times. The gene calls are TRBV10-3 and TRBJ2-1; 8 nucleotides match TRBD2. CDR1 ENHRY and CDR2 SYGVKD come from the germline V gene. This CDR3 comprises 12 residues. V lost 9 bases to trimming and J lost 9 bases; unmatched junction nucleotides: 7. The CDR3 DNA sequence: TGTGCCATGGGGCGGGGGGATATTGAGCAGTTCTTC. Residues: CAMGRGDIEQFF.

V usage is TRBV20-1 and J usage is TRBJ1-3; D remains ambiguous. Germline assignment: CDR1 DFQATT and CDR2 SNEGSKA (reference sequence). V lost 3 bases, J lost 5 bases, and 5 bases lay in between. The CDR3 is 11 amino acids. The CDR3 loop is CSARRRNTIYF. CDR3 nucleotide sequence: TGCAGTGCTAGGCGAAGAAACACCATATATTTT.

A few counts support this clone. The chain couples TRBV25-1 to TRBJ1-2; D is possibly TRBD1 (6 bases). Germline values: CDR1 MGHDK, CDR2 SYGVNS. V dropped 2 bases and J dropped 7 bases, with 14 bases sitting between them. The CDR3 is 14 amino acids. As DNA, the CDR3 is TGTGCCAGCAGTGAACAGTCCACAGGGTTTGGCTACACCTTC. Translating gives CASSEQSTGFGYTF.

V and J are TRBV5-4 and TRBJ1-2; D gene unclear. Germline values: CDR1 SGHNT, CDR2 YYREEE (reference sequence). This CDR3 has 11 residues. V was shortened by 4 bases and J by 5 bases, with 6 bases between the two germline ends. CDR3: CASSGGYGYTF. The CDR3 DNA is TGTGCCAGCAGCGGCGGTTATGGCTACACCTTC. Combining the CDR3 with reference TRBV5-4 and TRBJ1-2 gives the whole variable domain ETGVTQSPTHLIKTRGQQVTLRCSSQSGHNTVSWYQQALGQGPQFIFQYYREEENGRGNFPPRFSGLQFPNYSSELNVNALELDDSALYLCASSGGYGYTFGSGTRLTVV.

This clone was detected a few times. The CDR3 DNA sequence: TGTGCCAGCAGGGGGGGGGTTGGAGAGACCCAGTACTTC. Residues: CASRGGVGETQYF. The chain is built from TRBV9 and TRBJ2-5; 7 bases are a match to TRBD2. CDR1 is SGDLS, CDR2 YYNGEE, per germline. The CDR3 has 13 residues. After removal of 5 bases from V and 4 bases from J, the junction contained 5 bases not matched to a gene.

V gene TRBV18 combines with J gene TRBJ1-5, with TRBD1 identical over 9 bases. After removal of 5 bases from V and 0 bases from J, the junction contained 2 bases not matched to a gene. CDR1 KGHSH and CDR2 LQKENI come from the germline V gene. This CDR3 is built from 15 residues. The CDR3 nucleotides are TGTGCCAGCTCAGGACAGGGGATTAGCAATCAGCCCCAGCATTTT. Protein sequence: CASSGQGISNQPQHF.

The J gene is TRBJ1-6, the V gene TRBV7-2; 10 nucleotides agree with TRBD1. The V segment lost 2 bases and the J segment 6 bases; nucleotides outside the gene matches: 4. CDR1 and CDR2 from the germline V gene are SGHTA and FQGNSA. This CDR3 region has 16 residues. The CDR3: CASSLLGQGSNSPLHF. The CDR3 DNA sequence: TGTGCCAGCAGCTTACTGGGACAGGGGTCTAATTCACCCCTCCACTTT.

V gene TRBV6-5 combines with J gene TRBJ2-7; TRBD1 matches at 10 bases. V gave up 5 bases and J gave up 6 bases; unmatched junction bases: 7. There are 14 residues in the CDR3. Germline CDR1 and CDR2: MNHEY and SVGAGI. CDR3 nucleotide sequence: TGTGCCAGCAGTCGGGGGACAGGGGCGCCCGAGCAGTACTTC. Protein: CASSRGTGAPEQYF.

This clone was observed a few times. In the same sample, other DNA sequences code for this CDR3. V is TRBV25-1 and J is TRBJ2-7, with D possibly being TRBD1 (6 bases). V lost 1 base to trimming and J lost 2 bases, with 12 bases between them. The CDR3 loop spans 15 amino acids. Germline CDR1 and CDR2: MGHDK and SYGVNS. The CDR3 spells CASSEWADSAYEQYF. CDR3 DNA sequence: TGTGCCAGCAGTGAATGGGCGGACAGTGCCTACGAGCAGTACTTC.

This clone was picked up a small number of times. The chain uses TRBV19 and TRBJ2-7, with 8 bases aligning to TRBD1. The CDR3 runs 16 residues. V trimming: 3 bases; J trimming: 3 bases; junction bases outside the gene matches: 10. Germline CDR1 is LNHDA and CDR2 is SQIVND (reference sequence). The CDR3 DNA sequence: TGTGCCAGTAGTATCCAGCTAGGACAGGGAGTCTACGAGCAGTACTTC. Residues: CASSIQLGQGVYEQYF. Complete variable domain (other parts from reference TRBV19 and TRBJ2-7): DGGITQSPKYLFRKEGQNVTLSCEQNLNHDAMYWYRQDPGQGLRLIYYSQIVNDFQKGDIAEGYSVSREKKESFPLTVTSAQKNPTAFYLCASSIQLGQGVYEQYFGPGTRLTVT.

This chain uses TRBV7-6 with TRBJ2-2; D is perhaps TRBD1 (6 bases). Trimming shortened V by 4 bases and J by 2 bases, and 11 bases separated the two germline ends. CDR3 size: 15 residues. Germline CDR1 is SGHVS and CDR2 is FNYEAQ. This chain's CDR3 is CASSSPGQNTGELFF. The CDR3 DNA sequence: TGTGCCAGCAGCTCTCCGGGACAAAACACCGGGGAGCTGTTTTTT.

This clone occurred a few times. Compared with germline, one end of the junction differs, possibly owing to a read error. This chain joins TRBV19 and TRBJ2-6, with unresolved D. CDR1 is LNHDA, CDR2 SQIVND, per germline (reference sequence). The CDR3 runs to 14 residues. The CDR3 DNA reads TGTGCCAGTAGCATAGGTCCAGGGGCCAACGTCCTGACTTTC. Amino acids: CASSIGPGANVLTF.

This clone was counted a few times. In DNA form, the CDR3 reads TGTGCCAGCAGCCAGACAGGGGACGAGCAGTACTTC. Translation: CASSQTGDEQYF. The chain joins TRBV27 to TRBJ2-7; TRBD1 agrees at 8 bases. The V gene end was trimmed by 6 bases and the J gene end by 5 bases; junction bases not matched to a gene: 3. The CDR3 length is 12 residues. CDR1 and CDR2 from the germline V gene are MNHEY and SMNVEV (reference sequence).

This clone was picked up a small number of times. This rearrangement joins TRBV2 to TRBJ2-4; a weak D match, TRBD2 (5 bases). The germline V gene encodes CDR1 SNHLY and CDR2 FYNNEI. The length of the CDR3 is 15 residues. V lost 7 bases and J lost 0, with 13 bases in between. CDR3 amino acids: CASISDFVAKNIQYF. CDR3 in DNA: TGTGCCAGCATTTCGGACTTCGTAGCCAAAAACATTCAGTACTTC.

The chain combines TRBV29-1 with TRBJ1-1, with D uncertain. This CDR3 spans 12 amino acids. The germline CDR1 and CDR2 sequences are SQVTM and ANQGSEA. The V end was cut by 4 bases, the J end by 3 bases, with 9 bases between. The CDR3 coding sequence is TGCAGCGTTGCCCCGCGGGACACTGAAGCTTTCTTT. Translating it yields CSVAPRDTEAFF.

The V and J genes are TRBV11-2 and TRBJ2-3; D perhaps matches TRBD1 (5 bases). The CDR3 extends over 13 amino acids. Germline loops: CDR1 SGHAT, CDR2 FQNNGV. Trimming took 3 bases from V and 4 from J, leaving 8 bases between them. The CDR3 DNA is TGTGCCAGCAGCTTTCAGGGCGCAGATACGCAGTATTTT. Protein product: CASSFQGADTQYF.